This T cell receptor (beta chain) derives from a study of blood T cell repertoires in COVID-19. In the study overall: Acute-phase and convalescent COVID-19 samples originated in the United States, Italy and Spain. In each case, the material was cDNA or gDNA derived from T cells, B-cell-depleted T cells, or PBMCs.

Produced via immunoSEQ multiplex PCR; TCRdb's table is partial and in-frame only. The sample lists about 39,000 clones, about 94% occurring once. This clone was counted only a few times. Deletions cut 7 bases from V and 4 bases from J, with 20 bases between. The CDR3 totals 16 residues. Per germline, CDR1 MDHEN and CDR2 SYDVKM. The gene calls are TRBV28 and TRBJ1-5, with TRBD1 as a possible D gene (5 bases). The TCR sequence derives from a human donor with active COVID-19. The donor label of this sample is uncertain. What was sequenced was peripheral blood. The DNA for the CDR3 is TGTGCCAGCATACGGGGGGGAATGGGAATGAATCAGCCCCAGCATTTT. It translates to CASIRGGMGMNQPQHF.